This T cell receptor (beta chain) was observed in a study of identical twins. From germline, CDR1 is SGDLS and CDR2 YYNGEE. The V and J ends lost 1 base and 9 bases, in that order; junction bases with no gene match: 19. CDR3 length: 18 residues. TCRdb re-derived calls from the 5' RACE reads in MiXCR, one entry per CDR3 protein. The sample lists about 520,000 distinct CDR3 sequences, roughly a fifth occurring once. Concerning this clonotype: Its specificity is unknown.

Findings and limits, study-wide: Abundant cord blood beta clonotypes carried fewer insertions; memory repertoires showed none.

These data also formed part of another study, on T cells expressing NK-cell markers.

This chain connects TRBV9 to TRBJ2-1, with 7 bases matching TRBD2. The sample consisted of CD4+ T cells sorted from blood. The sequence came from a young woman in good health. The CDR3 loop is CASSVRFSGGGSATEQFF. CDR3 in DNA: TGTGCCAGCAGCGTAAGGTTTTCTGGGGGGGGTTCGGCTACTGAGCAGTTCTTC.